The text below deals with one T cell receptor beta chain. This clone was observed once. No antigen is known for it. Base qualities are not recorded, but no much larger clone differs from it by a single base. The data were obtained in a study of OX40 agonist ivuxolimab in advanced cancers. About the study as a whole: Ivuxolimab was an agonistic, fully human IgG2 monoclonal antibody directed against OX40 (CD134), a costimulatory receptor. In the dose-escalation cohort, more than 75% of patients were male, and the mean age was roughly 60 years, with a range of about 23 to 85. The purpose of peripheral TCRbeta sequencing was to test whether ivuxolimab changed TCR sequence diversity and led to clonal T-cell expansion. Prior anti-PD-1, anti-PD-L1 or anti-CTLA-4 therapy was permitted, and 40% of dose-escalation patients had received checkpoint inhibitors. Of the roughly 54 patients in dose escalation, some 20 had hepatocellular carcinoma, some 15 had melanoma, 9 had renal cell carcinoma and 9 had head and neck cancer. The paper covers the monotherapy dose-escalation part of the phase I ivuxolimab trial, which included N ≈ 50 patients. Partial responses occurred in three dose-escalation patients: two with cutaneous melanoma and one with hepatocellular carcinoma. Intravenous ivuxolimab was administered to patients every 2 weeks at six dose levels: 0.01, 0.1, 0.3, 1.5, 3 and 10 mg/kg. What the authors observed across the whole study: The antigen specificity of the peripheral T cells that underwent clonal expansion was not determined. Low levels of normalized T-cell clonal expansion were also seen in some patients who did not respond. At doses from 0.1 to 3.0 mg/kg, clonal expansion was seen in both CD4+ and CD8+ blood T cells between baseline and week 6. In the 0.1-3.0 mg/kg groups, partial responders were among the patients with the lowest normalized peripheral clonal expansion, particularly in CD8+ T cells. After ivuxolimab, more expanded clones were found on average in CD8+ T cells than in CD4+ T cells.

V was cut back by 3 bases and J by 7 bases, leaving a gap of 13 bases between them. From the cysteine through the phenylalanine, the CDR3 covers 15 amino acids. Only the CDR3 DNA stays, 45 bases, in frame from base 1. The germline V gene sets CDR1 to SNHLY and CDR2 to FYNNEI. The trial excluded patients who had a history of autoimmune disease or who were on systemic immunosuppression. Peripheral blood for TCR sequencing was collected from all dose cohorts at baseline, on cycle 4 day 1, and on cycle 7 day 1. The samples were taken from a phase I, first-in-human, multicenter, open-label dose-escalation trial of ivuxolimab. Adults with locally advanced or metastatic melanoma, renal cell carcinoma, hepatocellular carcinoma or head and neck squamous cell carcinoma were enrolled in the trial. Before TCR sequencing, CD4+ T cells and CD8+ T cells were sorted from peripheral blood as separate populations.

Genomic DNA was extracted from sorted cells for sequencing of the TCRbeta CDR3 region. TCRbeta CDR3 regions were sequenced using the immunoSEQ Assay. TCRdb stores this immuneACCESS table with in-frame sequences only. Part of the clones is absent; in the studies checked, under half of the shortfall reflects unresolved V genes, and no reason is known for the rest. The sample has some 100,000 clones on record, roughly 89% of them singletons. The ten largest account for around 0.15% of the sample. This receptor chain uses TRBV2 and TRBJ1-6; the D gene lacks a confident call. Specimen: CD4+ or CD8+ T cells sorted from blood, collected in a trial of the OX40 agonist ivuxolimab. The sequence came from an adult with an advanced solid tumor such as melanoma, head and neck, liver or kidney cancer. The DNA is as follows: TGTGCCAGCAGTGAGTTGAGCCTGGGAAATTCACCCCTCCACTTT. Translated, it reads CASSELSLGNSPLHF.